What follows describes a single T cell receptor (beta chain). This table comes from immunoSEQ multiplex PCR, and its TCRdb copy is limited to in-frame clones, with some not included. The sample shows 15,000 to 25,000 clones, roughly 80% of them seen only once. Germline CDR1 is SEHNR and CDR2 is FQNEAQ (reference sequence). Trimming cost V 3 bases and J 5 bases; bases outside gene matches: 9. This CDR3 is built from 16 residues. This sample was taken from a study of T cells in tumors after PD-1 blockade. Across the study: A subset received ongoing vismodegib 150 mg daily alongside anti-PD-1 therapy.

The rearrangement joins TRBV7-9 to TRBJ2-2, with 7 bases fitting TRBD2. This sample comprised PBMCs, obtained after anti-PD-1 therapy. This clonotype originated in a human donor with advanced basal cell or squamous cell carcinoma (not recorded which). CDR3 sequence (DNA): TGTGCCAGCAGCTTCCTCAGGCTAGCGGATACCGGGGAGCTGTTTTTT. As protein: CASSFLRLADTGELFF.